The clone carrying this T cell receptor (beta chain) was counted many times. The antigen is undetermined. The data are from a study of T cells in Graves' hyperthyroidism and ophthalmopathy. Findings of the study overall: Also found in blood were most expanded thyroid clonotypes above 0.001. Ophthalmopathy stood apart from stable hyperthyroidism in a 13 V-J model.

Amplified TCR beta CDR3 regions derived from RNA transcripts. A set of HTBI primers served as the primers for a first-round RT-PCR of the TCR CDR3. TCRdb reprocessed the multiplex PCR reads with MiXCR, giving one entry per CDR3 protein. The table lists around 620,000 distinct CDR3 sequences, roughly 16% of them singletons. Germline V gene sequence: CDR1 MNHEY, CDR2 SVGEGT. The CDR3 extends over 15 amino acids. The V and J ends lost 6 bases and 3 bases respectively, with 14 bases between them. This TCR was recovered from a woman aged 30 to 39 with Graves' hyperthyroidism. J is TRBJ2-2 and V is TRBV6-2 or TRBV6-3; maybe TRBD2 (6 bases). What was sequenced was blood. CDR3 sequence: CASSVIAADTGELFF. In DNA form, the CDR3 reads TGTGCCAGCAGCGTTATAGCGGCTGACACCGGGGAGCTGTTTTTT.